This is a list of T cell receptor beta chains from one sample in a study of CD8 T cells in ankylosing spondylitis. One entry per CDR3 protein results from TCRdb running MiXCR on the 5' RACE reads. The table includes roughly 260,000 distinct CDR3 sequences, about 20% detected once. The sample comprised blood, either unsorted or a sorted T cell fraction (not recorded which). The receptors were sampled from a male donor with ankylosing spondylitis or in good health (not recorded which). Each CDR3 is given with its conserved first and last residue. D genes are given only for firm matches. Only part of the rows carry a size: once, few, many, or a class if the clone is expanded.

v_gene: TRBV15
abundance: few
j_gene: TRBJ2-3
d_gene: NA
CDR3aa: CATSKRQGPPFQYF
CDR3nt: TGTGCCACCAGCAAACGTCAGGGTCCCCCGTTTCAGTATTTT

v_gene: TRBV5-1
abundance: NA
j_gene: TRBJ1-2
d_gene: NA
CDR3aa: CASSLEGSKHYGYTF
CDR3nt: TGCGCCAGCAGCTTGGAGGGCAGTAAACACTATGGCTACACCTTC

v_gene: TRBV5-1
abundance: many
j_gene: TRBJ2-6
d_gene: NA
CDR3aa: CASSSDLGANVLTF
CDR3nt: TGCGCCAGCAGCTCGGACCTTGGGGCCAACGTCCTGACTTTC

v_gene: TRBV29-1
abundance: NA
j_gene: TRBJ2-5
d_gene: NA
CDR3aa: CSVAEETQYF
CDR3nt: TGCAGCGTTGCCGAAGAGACCCAGTACTTC

v_gene: TRBV5-1
abundance: few
j_gene: TRBJ1-1
d_gene: NA
CDR3aa: CASSLEGRKNTEAFF
CDR3nt: TGCGCCAGCAGCTTGGAAGGCAGGAAGAACACTGAAGCTTTCTTT

v_gene: TRBV29-1
abundance: NA
j_gene: TRBJ2-2
d_gene: NA
CDR3aa: CSGGQGGGTGELFF
CDR3nt: TGCAGCGGGGGGCAGGGAGGAGGAACCGGGGAGCTGTTTTTT

v_gene: TRBV20-1
abundance: NA
j_gene: TRBJ2-2
d_gene: NA
CDR3aa: CSARDRGNTGELFF
CDR3nt: TGCAGTGCTAGAGATAGGGGTAACACCGGGGAGCTGTTTTTT

v_gene: TRBV30
abundance: few
j_gene: TRBJ1-5
d_gene: NA
CDR3aa: CAWSVLGGNQPQHF
CDR3nt: TGTGCCTGGAGTGTGCTGGGGGGCAATCAGCCCCAGCATTTT

v_gene: TRBV3-1
abundance: NA
j_gene: TRBJ1-4
d_gene: NA
CDR3aa: CASSQRGDVQKLFF
CDR3nt: TGTGCCAGCAGCCAGAGGGGAGATGTTCAAAAACTGTTTTTT

v_gene: TRBV12-3/TRBV12-4
abundance: NA
j_gene: TRBJ2-1
d_gene: NA
CDR3aa: CASRGTEQFF
CDR3nt: TGTGCCAGCAGGGGGACGGAGCAGTTCTTC

v_gene: TRBV6-1
abundance: NA
j_gene: TRBJ2-5
d_gene: TRBD2
CDR3aa: CASSEAGLAVETQYF
CDR3nt: TGTGCCAGCAGTGAAGCGGGGCTAGCGGTAGAGACCCAGTACTTC

v_gene: TRBV7-2
abundance: NA
j_gene: TRBJ2-1
d_gene: NA
CDR3aa: CASRSTGYNEQFF
CDR3nt: TGTGCCAGCAGAAGCACAGGGTACAATGAGCAGTTCTTC

v_gene: TRBV28
abundance: NA
j_gene: TRBJ1-2
d_gene: TRBD1
CDR3aa: CASSFRQGIYGYTF
CDR3nt: TGTGCCAGCAGTTTCCGACAGGGGATCTATGGCTACACCTTC

v_gene: TRBV3-1
abundance: NA
j_gene: TRBJ2-2
d_gene: NA
CDR3aa: CASSPGQLYTGELFF
CDR3nt: TGTGCCAGCAGCCCCGGACAGCTCTACACCGGGGAGCTGTTTTTT

v_gene: TRBV3-1
abundance: many
j_gene: TRBJ2-1
d_gene: TRBD2
CDR3aa: CASSQVGTSGSWQFF
CDR3nt: TGTGCCAGCAGCCAAGTGGGGACTAGCGGGAGTTGGCAGTTCTTC

v_gene: TRBV5-1
abundance: few
j_gene: TRBJ2-2
d_gene: TRBD2
CDR3aa: CASSRTSGTGELFF
CDR3nt: TGCGCCAGCAGCAGGACTAGCGGCACCGGGGAGCTGTTTTTT

v_gene: TRBV20-1
abundance: NA
j_gene: TRBJ2-2
d_gene: TRBD2
CDR3aa: CTARRSSGNTGELFF
CDR3nt: TGCACTGCTAGGCGGTCTAGCGGGAACACCGGGGAGCTGTTTTTT

v_gene: TRBV19
abundance: NA
j_gene: TRBJ1-2
d_gene: TRBD1
CDR3aa: CASSPRQGTYTF
CDR3nt: TGTGCCAGTAGCCCCCGACAGGGGACCTACACCTTC

v_gene: TRBV4-1
abundance: many
j_gene: TRBJ2-1
d_gene: NA
CDR3aa: CASSNEQFF
CDR3nt: TGCGCCAGCAGCAATGAGCAGTTCTTC

v_gene: TRBV4-1
abundance: NA
j_gene: TRBJ2-1
d_gene: NA
CDR3aa: CASSQAPGPSEQFF
CDR3nt: TGCGCCAGCAGCCAAGCTCCGGGACCTAGCGAGCAGTTCTTC

v_gene: TRBV27
abundance: NA
j_gene: TRBJ1-4
d_gene: NA
CDR3aa: CASSIGTPATNEKLFF
CDR3nt: TGTGCCAGCAGTATCGGGACACCTGCAACTAATGAAAAACTGTTTTTT

v_gene: TRBV12-3/TRBV12-4
abundance: NA
j_gene: TRBJ2-1
d_gene: TRBD1
CDR3aa: CASRPPGQVVYNEQFF
CDR3nt: TGTGCCAGCAGGCCTCCGGGACAGGTAGTCTACAATGAGCAGTTCTTC

v_gene: TRBV28
abundance: NA
j_gene: TRBJ1-2
d_gene: NA
CDR3aa: CASRIQGLSGYTF
CDR3nt: TGTGCCAGCAGGATACAGGGTCTATCTGGCTACACCTTC

v_gene: TRBV20-1
abundance: many
j_gene: TRBJ2-1
d_gene: TRBD2
CDR3aa: CSADPGLAGYNEQFF
CDR3nt: TGCAGTGCCGATCCGGGACTAGCGGGATACAATGAGCAGTTCTTC

v_gene: TRBV20-1
abundance: NA
j_gene: TRBJ2-3
d_gene: NA
CDR3aa: CSARGRTADTQYF
CDR3nt: TGCAGTGCTAGAGGGCGCACAGCAGATACGCAGTATTTT

v_gene: TRBV5-1
abundance: many
j_gene: TRBJ2-2
d_gene: TRBD2
CDR3aa: CASSPEGTSGVPLNTGELFF
CDR3nt: TGCGCCAGCAGCCCGGAGGGGACTAGCGGGGTACCCCTAAACACCGGGGAGCTGTTTTTT

v_gene: TRBV20-1
abundance: NA
j_gene: TRBJ2-5
d_gene: TRBD2
CDR3aa: CSASILAEDYYETQYF
CDR3nt: TGCAGTGCTAGTATACTAGCGGAGGATTATTATGAGACCCAGTACTTC

v_gene: TRBV5-1
abundance: few
j_gene: TRBJ1-4
d_gene: TRBD1
CDR3aa: CASSSEPGQRNEKLFF
CDR3nt: TGCGCCAGCAGCTCCGAACCGGGACAGCGTAATGAAAAACTGTTTTTT

v_gene: TRBV4-2
abundance: NA
j_gene: TRBJ1-4
d_gene: TRBD1
CDR3aa: CASSLNWGQVHSWGEKLFF
CDR3nt: TGTGCCAGCAGCCTCAACTGGGGACAGGTCCATTCCTGGGGTGAAAAACTGTTTTTT

v_gene: TRBV15
abundance: few
j_gene: TRBJ1-4
d_gene: NA
CDR3aa: CATSRGTGRTNEKLFF
CDR3nt: TGTGCCACCAGCAGGGGCACGGGGAGGACTAATGAAAAACTGTTTTTT

v_gene: TRBV28
abundance: NA
j_gene: TRBJ1-1
d_gene: NA
CDR3aa: CASSPRGHTEAFF
CDR3nt: TGTGCCAGCAGCCCAAGAGGGCACACTGAAGCTTTCTTT

v_gene: TRBV5-1
abundance: NA
j_gene: TRBJ1-4
d_gene: NA
CDR3aa: CASSSTGNGNEKLFF
CDR3nt: TGCGCCAGCAGCAGTACAGGGAATGGTAATGAAAAACTGTTTTTT

v_gene: TRBV14
abundance: few
j_gene: TRBJ1-2
d_gene: NA
CDR3aa: CASSPGDGRKNYGYTF
CDR3nt: TGTGCCAGCAGCCCCGGGGACGGCCGAAAAAACTATGGCTACACCTTC

v_gene: TRBV10-3
abundance: NA
j_gene: TRBJ1-2
d_gene: NA
CDR3aa: CAISDGTLNYGYTF
CDR3nt: TGTGCCATCAGTGATGGCACGTTGAACTATGGCTACACCTTC

v_gene: TRBV15
abundance: many
j_gene: TRBJ1-2
d_gene: TRBD1
CDR3aa: CATSSRADREAGYTF
CDR3nt: TGTGCCACCAGCAGCCGAGCGGACAGGGAGGCTGGCTACACCTTC

v_gene: TRBV5-5
abundance: NA
j_gene: TRBJ1-5
d_gene: NA
CDR3aa: CASSLGVRRDPNQPQHF
CDR3nt: TGTGCCAGCAGCTTGGGGGTGCGGAGGGACCCAAATCAGCCCCAGCATTTT

v_gene: TRBV5-1
abundance: NA
j_gene: TRBJ2-2
d_gene: NA
CDR3aa: CASSFLPGQNTGELFF
CDR3nt: TGCGCCAGCAGCTTTTTGCCGGGACAAAACACCGGGGAGCTGTTTTTT

v_gene: TRBV12-3/TRBV12-4
abundance: few
j_gene: TRBJ2-5
d_gene: TRBD1
CDR3aa: CASRLDRAETQYF
CDR3nt: TGTGCCAGCAGACTGGACAGGGCGGAGACCCAGTACTTC

v_gene: TRBV12-3/TRBV12-4
abundance: few
j_gene: TRBJ2-1
d_gene: TRBD1
CDR3aa: CASSQPTGQINEQFF
CDR3nt: TGTGCCAGCAGCCAACCGACAGGGCAGATCAATGAGCAGTTCTTC

v_gene: TRBV7-3
abundance: few
j_gene: TRBJ1-1
d_gene: NA
CDR3aa: CASSIRPVGPNTEAFF
CDR3nt: TGTGCCAGCAGCATACGACCGGTGGGGCCGAACACTGAAGCTTTCTTT

v_gene: TRBV28
abundance: NA
j_gene: TRBJ2-1
d_gene: TRBD2
CDR3aa: CASSSYGGYNEQFF
CDR3nt: TGTGCCAGCAGTTCCTACGGGGGGTACAATGAGCAGTTCTTC

v_gene: TRBV11-2
abundance: NA
j_gene: TRBJ1-6
d_gene: TRBD1
CDR3aa: CASSKKFGDRVNSPLHF
CDR3nt: TGTGCCAGCAGCAAAAAATTCGGGGACAGGGTCAATTCACCCCTCCACTTT

v_gene: TRBV12-3/TRBV12-4
abundance: NA
j_gene: TRBJ1-5
d_gene: TRBD1
CDR3aa: CASSPGQAGSNQPQHF
CDR3nt: TGTGCCAGCAGTCCGGGACAGGCAGGGAGCAATCAGCCCCAGCATTTT

v_gene: TRBV4-1
abundance: many
j_gene: TRBJ2-2
d_gene: TRBD1
CDR3aa: CASSQDLQGAQIGELFF
CDR3nt: TGCGCCAGCAGCCAAGATCTGCAGGGGGCGCAGATCGGGGAGCTGTTTTTT

v_gene: TRBV27
abundance: few
j_gene: TRBJ1-5
d_gene: NA
CDR3aa: CASSSDLGGNQPQHF
CDR3nt: TGTGCCAGCAGTTCGGACCTGGGCGGCAATCAGCCCCAGCATTTT

v_gene: TRBV6-4
abundance: NA
j_gene: TRBJ2-3
d_gene: NA
CDR3aa: CASSDGAGHSTDTQYF
CDR3nt: TGTGCCAGCAGTGACGGGGCGGGACATAGCACAGATACGCAGTATTTT

v_gene: TRBV7-9
abundance: NA
j_gene: TRBJ2-3
d_gene: NA
CDR3aa: CASSLRISGTDTQYF
CDR3nt: TGTGCCAGCAGCCTTCGGATCTCGGGCACAGATACGCAGTATTTT

v_gene: TRBV28
abundance: NA
j_gene: TRBJ1-5
d_gene: TRBD1
CDR3aa: CASTAGTVSNQPQHF
CDR3nt: TGTGCCAGCACCGCAGGGACAGTCAGCAATCAGCCCCAGCATTTT

v_gene: TRBV6-5
abundance: few
j_gene: TRBJ1-1
d_gene: NA
CDR3aa: CASSYMGFTEAFF
CDR3nt: TGTGCCAGCAGTTACATGGGGTTCACTGAAGCTTTCTTT

v_gene: TRBV28
abundance: few
j_gene: TRBJ1-6
d_gene: NA
CDR3aa: CASSLRPGGSPLHF
CDR3nt: TGTGCCAGCAGTTTGAGACCCGGGGGTTCACCCCTCCACTTT

v_gene: TRBV5-1
abundance: few
j_gene: TRBJ2-3
d_gene: NA
CDR3aa: CASSLGDLTDTQYF
CDR3nt: TGCGCCAGCAGCCTCGGAGACCTCACAGATACGCAGTATTTT

v_gene: TRBV27
abundance: NA
j_gene: TRBJ1-4
d_gene: NA
CDR3aa: CASSLVRDNEKLFF
CDR3nt: TGTGCCAGCAGTTTGGTCAGGGATAATGAAAAACTGTTTTTT

v_gene: TRBV29-1
abundance: few
j_gene: TRBJ2-1
d_gene: NA
CDR3aa: CSVLTGRSGEQFF
CDR3nt: TGCAGCGTGCTAACGGGACGCTCGGGTGAGCAGTTCTTC

v_gene: TRBV2
abundance: NA
j_gene: TRBJ1-1
d_gene: NA
CDR3aa: CASSPGQIDTEAFF
CDR3nt: TGTGCCAGCAGCCCTGGACAGATAGACACTGAAGCTTTCTTT

v_gene: TRBV9
abundance: NA
j_gene: TRBJ1-6
d_gene: NA
CDR3aa: CASSASSAPLHF
CDR3nt: TGTGCCAGCAGCGCCTCGTCGGCACCCCTCCACTTT

v_gene: TRBV7-9
abundance: NA
j_gene: TRBJ2-1
d_gene: NA
CDR3aa: CASTLRGASYNEQFF
CDR3nt: TGTGCCAGCACCCTTCGAGGGGCCTCCTACAATGAGCAGTTCTTC

v_gene: TRBV5-1
abundance: NA
j_gene: TRBJ2-5
d_gene: NA
CDR3aa: CASRTRQSQETQYF
CDR3nt: TGCGCCAGCAGGACAAGACAGAGCCAAGAGACCCAGTACTTC